A selection of T cell receptor beta chains follows, all from one sample in a study of T cells in localized non-small cell lung cancer. Using immunoSEQ multiplex PCR, the repertoire was profiled, and TCRdb retains in-frame clones only, with some absent. Of about 33,000 clones detected, roughly 90% appear once; the ten largest clones hold 2% to 2.5%. The sequencing here drew on peripheral blood, taken before any cancer treatment. Every receptor here comes from an older female donor with stage I lung adenocarcinoma. The CDR3 runs from the conserved cysteine through the conserved F or W. The D gene is left open where the match is weak. A clone size is listed for some rows: how often the clone was seen (once, few, many), or a class if it is expanded.

NA	TRBV7-8	NA	TRBJ2-7	CASSLAVGRGAYEQYF	TGTGCCAGCAGCTTAGCGGTGGGTCGGGGGGCGTACGAGCAGTACTTC
NA	TRBV10-2	TRBD1	TRBJ1-1	CASSFGTGSTEAFF	TGCGCCAGCAGTTTTGGGACAGGGAGTACTGAAGCTTTCTTT
NA	TRBV19	TRBD2	TRBJ2-5	CASRGAGVETQYF	TGTGCCAGTAGAGGAGCGGGGGTGGAGACCCAGTACTTC
few	TRBV7-9	NA	TRBJ1-5	CASSGDLGPQHF	TGTGCCAGCAGCGGGGATTTGGGGCCCCAGCATTTT
NA	TRBV18	NA	TRBJ2-2	CASSPGTVNTGELFF	TGTGCCAGCTCGCCAGGGACGGTGAACACCGGGGAGCTGTTTTTT
few	TRBV2	NA	TRBJ2-5	CASSQTGETQYF	TGTGCCAGCAGTCAAACGGGAGAGACCCAGTACTTC
once	TRBV9	NA	TRBJ1-4	CASSVASSPNEKLFF	TGTGCCAGCAGCGTAGCGAGTTCCCCTAATGAAAAACTGTTTTTT
NA	TRBV6-1	NA	TRBJ1-2	CASSDPGPSYGYTF	TGTGCCAGCAGTGATCCAGGACCCAGCTATGGCTACACCTTC
NA	TRBV7-2	NA	TRBJ1-5	CASSPTGGNPSNQPQHF	TGTGCCAGCAGCCCCACGGGGGGGAACCCTAGCAATCAGCCCCAGCATTTT
NA	TRBV5-1	NA	TRBJ1-3	CASSLLEGVGDRYF	TGCGCCAGCAGCTTGTTGGAGGGCGTAGGAGATCGGTATTTT
NA	TRBV16	TRBD1	TRBJ2-7	CASSQRDRGTYEQYF	TGTGCCAGCAGCCAAAGGGACAGGGGCACCTACGAGCAGTACTTC
once	TRBV7-9	NA	TRBJ1-2	CASSLRGYREGGYTF	TGTGCCAGCAGCTTAAGGGGGTACCGCGAGGGAGGCTACACCTTC
few	TRBV7-2	TRBD1	TRBJ1-1	CASSVQTGGTEAFF	TGTGCCAGCAGCGTCCAAACAGGGGGGACTGAAGCTTTCTTT
NA	TRBV6-1	NA	TRBJ2-5	CASSEVFGETQYF	TGTGCCAGCAGTGAAGTCTTCGGGGAGACCCAGTACTTC
NA	TRBV7-3	NA	TRBJ1-4	CASSLLAGTNEKLFF	TGTGCCAGCAGCTTATTGGCAGGGACTAATGAAAAACTGTTTTTT
NA	TRBV5-4	TRBD1	TRBJ1-2	CASSTADRENGYTF	TGTGCCAGCAGCACCGCCGACAGGGAGAACGGCTACACCTTC
NA	TRBV7-2	NA	TRBJ1-5	CASSSSSFGPPQHF	TGTGCCAGCAGCTCAAGCAGCTTTGGGCCGCCCCAGCATTTT
NA	TRBV5-4	NA	TRBJ1-3	CASSQGARGSGNTIYF	TGTGCCAGCAGCCAAGGGGCCCGGGGTTCCGGAAACACCATATATTTT
once	TRBV11-3	TRBD1	TRBJ2-7	CASSSRQGQVEQYF	TGTGCCAGCAGCAGCAGACAGGGCCAGGTTGAGCAGTACTTC
once	TRBV7-2	NA	TRBJ1-1	CASSLATGSTEAFF	TGTGCCAGCAGCTTAGCTACAGGGAGCACTGAAGCTTTCTTT
once	TRBV6-5	NA	TRBJ1-2	CASSYTDGNYGYTF	TGTGCCAGCAGTTACACAGACGGGAACTATGGCTACACCTTC
NA	TRBV4-3	TRBD2	TRBJ2-1	CASSQLSAGSSYNEQFF	TGCGCCAGCAGCCAACTATCAGCGGGGAGCTCCTACAATGAGCAGTTCTTC
once	TRBV6-6	NA	TRBJ1-2	CASRTDGGNTF	TGTGCCAGCAGAACTGACGGGGGGAACACCTTC
NA	TRBV11-2	NA	TRBJ1-1	CASSLTGNTEAFF	TGTGCCAGCAGTCTGACAGGGAACACTGAAGCTTTCTTT
NA	TRBV5-4	NA	TRBJ1-1	CASSLGDNTEAFF	TGTGCCAGCAGCTTGGGGGATAACACTGAAGCTTTCTTT
NA	TRBV5-1	NA	TRBJ2-7	CASSQNSPTQGMGEQYF	TGCGCCAGCAGCCAGAATTCCCCAACACAGGGAATGGGCGAGCAGTACTTC
NA	TRBV9	TRBD2	TRBJ2-3	CASSVEAGGYDTQYF	TGTGCCAGCAGCGTAGAGGCGGGAGGGTATGATACGCAGTATTTT
NA	TRBV7-9	TRBD2	TRBJ2-7	CASSLGAGGGYEQYF	TGTGCCAGCAGCTTAGGAGCGGGGGGCGGGTACGAGCAGTACTTC
NA	TRBV6-1	NA	TRBJ1-6	CASKSRGDSPLHF	TGTGCCAGCAAAAGTCGAGGGGATTCACCCCTCCACTTT
NA	TRBV7-2	TRBD1	TRBJ2-6	CASSYDPGQGTVGANVLTF	TGTGCCAGCAGCTACGATCCGGGACAGGGAACGGTTGGGGCCAACGTCCTGACTTTC
NA	TRBV7-2	NA	TRBJ2-5	CASSLAPTGEETQYF	TGTGCCAGCAGCTTAGCGCCGACAGGTGAAGAGACCCAGTACTTC
few	TRBV7-9	NA	TRBJ1-1	CASSLWATEAFF	TGTGCCAGCAGCTTATGGGCCACTGAAGCTTTCTTT
NA	TRBV13	NA	TRBJ2-2	CASSLGDRNTGELFF	TGTGCCAGCAGCTTAGGCGACAGAAACACCGGGGAGCTGTTTTTT
NA	TRBV28	NA	TRBJ1-2	CASSSPRSYTF	TGTGCCAGCAGTTCCCCTCGGAGCTACACCTTC
NA	TRBV2	NA	TRBJ1-5	CASRQVWGQGNQPQHF	TGTGCCAGCAGACAAGTTTGGGGTCAGGGCAATCAGCCCCAGCATTTT
NA	TRBV28	TRBD1	TRBJ1-2	CASSRQGWTNYGYTF	TGTGCCAGCAGTCGACAGGGGTGGACTAACTATGGCTACACCTTC
NA	TRBV21-1	NA	TRBJ2-2	CASSPVYTGLTGELFF	TGTGCCAGCAGCCCAGTCTACACAGGCTTGACCGGGGAGCTGTTTTTT
NA	TRBV7-9	TRBD1	TRBJ2-7	CASSLGGGTGVSYEQYF	TGTGCCAGCAGCTTAGGCGGAGGGACAGGGGTCTCCTACGAGCAGTACTTC
NA	TRBV6-1	NA	TRBJ1-6	CASSEDGDNSPLHF	TGTGCCAGCAGTGAGGACGGGGATAATTCACCCCTCCACTTT
NA	TRBV2	NA	TRBJ1-6	CASKNKYNSPLHF	TGTGCCAGCAAAAATAAGTATAATTCACCCCTCCACTTT
NA	TRBV5-1	NA	TRBJ2-7	CASSTDGLPYEQYF	TGCGCCAGCAGCACAGACGGCCTGCCCTACGAGCAGTACTTC